This entry lists 8 T cell receptor beta chains sequenced from one sample in a study of beta chain features in type 1 diabetes. Reverse transcription of all isolated RNA meant that expressed TCRB transcripts were sequenced. Here immunoSEQ multiplex PCR was the method, and the copy in TCRdb shows in-frame clones only, minus some. The table shows around 150,000 clones, with more than 60% occurring only once. Study results and limitations: TCRB CDR3s were moderately but significantly shorter in Type 1 diabetes patients in all four CD4+ subsets.

The antigens for these receptors are not known. Sequenced: naive CD4+ T cells from blood. The receptors shown here come from a man in his thirties or forties with type 1 diabetes.

The chain has TRBV7-2 and TRBJ2-7; TRBD2 is a possible D gene (6 bases). Germline CDR1 reads SGHTA; CDR2 reads FQGNSA. The ends were cut back, 2 bases at V and 5 bases at J, with 13 bases in the middle. This CDR3 is built from 14 residues. The chain's CDR3 is CASSLSTTSHEQYF. The DNA for the CDR3 is TGTGCCAGCAGCTTATCTACTACTAGCCACGAGCAGTACTTC.

The chain couples TRBV30 to TRBJ2-2; D unresolved. The germline V gene encodes CDR1 GTSNPN and CDR2 SVGIG (reference sequence). V lost 0 bases and J lost 8, with 16 bases in between. There are 15 residues in the CDR3. CDR3 DNA sequence: TGTGCCTGGAGTGTAAATTTGGGCCTTTGGGGGGAGCTGTTTTTT. This encodes CAWSVNLGLWGELFF.

V and J are TRBV4-3 and TRBJ1-4; D gene uncertain. The ends were cut back, 3 bases at V and 4 bases at J, with 12 bases in the middle. This CDR3 contains 15 residues. The germline V gene has CDR1 LGHNA and CDR2 YSLEER. The CDR3 region is CASSQARVGNEKLFF. The CDR3 coding sequence is TGCGCCAGCAGCCAGGCGAGAGTGGGTAATGAAAAACTGTTTTTT.

The rearrangement links TRBV19 to TRBJ2-6; 8 nucleotides agree with TRBD1. CDR1 LNHDA and CDR2 SQIVND come from the germline V gene (reference sequence). V lost 4 bases, J lost 0 bases, and 5 bases stayed unmatched. The CDR3 spans 17 residues. Here the CDR3 DNA reads TGTGCCAGTAGTACGGACAGGGAAGGCTCTGGGGCCAACGTCCTGACTTTC. Translated, it gives CASSTDREGSGANVLTF.

This chain links TRBV12-5 with TRBJ2-3, with D tentatively TRBD1 or TRBD2 (5 bases each). The V and J ends lost 2 bases and 4 bases respectively, with 16 bases between them. Germline V CDR1 and CDR2: LGHNT, FRNRAP. CDR3 size: 16 residues. Here the CDR3 reads CASGLRGTWDPDTQYF. The CDR3 DNA is TGTGCTAGTGGTTTGCGTGGGACCTGGGATCCAGATACGCAGTATTTT.

V and J are TRBV19 and TRBJ2-3; weak D call: TRBD1 (5 bases). V was pared by 7 bases and J by 1 base, with 12 bases between. The CDR3 loop spans 14 amino acids. Germline values: CDR1 LNHDA, CDR2 SQIVND (reference sequence). CDR3 nucleotides: TGTGCCAGTACCATGGCAGGGCGCACAGATACGCAGTATTTT. Translation: CASTMAGRTDTQYF.

The genes are TRBV30 and TRBJ1-6; weak D call: TRBD1 (6 bases). The germline V gene encodes CDR1 GTSNPN and CDR2 SVGIG (reference sequence). This CDR3 spans 17 amino acids. Trimming stripped 0 bases from V and 7 bases from J, with 19 bases between. The CDR3 DNA follows: TGTGCCTGGAGTGTACGACTTCAGGGGACTCTCAATTCACCCCTCCACTTT. It specifies CAWSVRLQGTLNSPLHF.

V and J are TRBV19 and TRBJ2-1; D call uncertain. Germline CDR1 and CDR2: LNHDA and SQIVND (reference sequence). This CDR3 spans 13 amino acids. Trimming took off 5 bases at V and 5 bases at J, with 10 bases between the two ends. This chain's CDR3 is CASSSWIDNEQFF. CDR3 in DNA: TGTGCCAGTAGTTCCTGGATAGACAATGAGCAGTTCTTC.